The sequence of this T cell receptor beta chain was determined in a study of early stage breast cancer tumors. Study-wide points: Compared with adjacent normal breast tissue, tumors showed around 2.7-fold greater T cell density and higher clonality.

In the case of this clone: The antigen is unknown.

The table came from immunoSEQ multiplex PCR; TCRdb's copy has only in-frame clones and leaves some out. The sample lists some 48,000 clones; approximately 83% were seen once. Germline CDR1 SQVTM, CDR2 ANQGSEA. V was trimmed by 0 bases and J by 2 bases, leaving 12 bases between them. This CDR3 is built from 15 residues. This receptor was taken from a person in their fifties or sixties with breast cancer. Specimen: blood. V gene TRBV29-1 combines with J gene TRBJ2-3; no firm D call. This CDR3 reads CSVEDSQEFTDTQYF. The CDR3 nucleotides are TGCAGCGTTGAAGATTCGCAGGAATTCACAGATACGCAGTATTTT.